The clone carrying this T cell receptor beta chain came up a few times. Its antigen is not known. The sample is drawn from a study of vaccination and CD4 T cells after COVID-19. As for the study in general: Overlapping spike peptides served as the stimulus for the cells. These peptides came from SARS-CoV-2 and from the common cold coronaviruses HCoV-NL63, HCoV-OC43 and HCoV-229E.

Treatment specified: approximately nine-day PBMC culture with coronavirus spike peptide pools or control peptides (ViraFEST assay). Unexposed donor CD4+ T cells predated the COVID-19 pandemic, collected 2011-2018. Trimming left V 2 bases short and J 4 bases short, with 6 bases between. CDR1 and CDR2 (germline): MNHEY, SMNVEV (reference sequence). The CDR3 contains 13 residues. Sequence data for DNA of cultured CD4+ T cells were generated by the Oncomine TCR Beta short-read assay. TCRdb analysed the PCR reads with MiXCR anew, one entry per CDR3 protein. The sample carries 6,500 to 7,500 distinct CDR3 sequences, about 55% recorded once.

The V call is TRBV27, the J call TRBJ1-5, with D possibly being TRBD1 (5 bases). The sequence was obtained from a human donor in good health. Sequenced sample: CD4+ T cells from blood, cultured in vitro. CDR3 coding DNA: TGTGCCAGCAGTTTAGGGACGAATCAGCCCCAGCATTTT. It yields the protein CASSLGTNQPQHF.